This section outlines one T cell receptor (beta chain) sequence together with its context. Its antigen is currently unknown. Germline CDR1 reads SGHTA; CDR2 reads FQGNSA. This CDR3 spans 15 amino acids. The V end was cut by 5 bases, the J end by 4 bases, with 17 bases between. The sample comes from a study of T cells in narcolepsy. Study in general: Enrolled donors included narcolepsy type 1 or type 2 patients and healthy controls.

Whole-study findings and limits: Same-patient CSF and blood CD4+ T cell clonotypes included HCRT-specific and TRIB2-specific autoreactive ones. Autoreactive clonotypes reportedly recurred in blood of same and different patients, not controls. Autoreactive clone sequences were missing from some blood memory CD4+ repertoires.

The protocol was immunoSEQ multiplex PCR, while the TCRdb copy is restricted to in-frame clones and leaves out a portion. The profile shows approximately 30,000 clones, around 78% of them singletons. The source is a human donor with narcolepsy. The chain has TRBV7-2 and TRBJ1-2, with D perhaps matching TRBD1 (5 bases). Sequencing was performed on CD45RA- memory CD4+ T cells from PBMCs. This CDR3 is CASSPPEGLAYGYTF. The CDR3 DNA follows: TGTGCCAGCAGCCCCCCCGAGGGGCTGGCCTATGGCTACACCTTC.